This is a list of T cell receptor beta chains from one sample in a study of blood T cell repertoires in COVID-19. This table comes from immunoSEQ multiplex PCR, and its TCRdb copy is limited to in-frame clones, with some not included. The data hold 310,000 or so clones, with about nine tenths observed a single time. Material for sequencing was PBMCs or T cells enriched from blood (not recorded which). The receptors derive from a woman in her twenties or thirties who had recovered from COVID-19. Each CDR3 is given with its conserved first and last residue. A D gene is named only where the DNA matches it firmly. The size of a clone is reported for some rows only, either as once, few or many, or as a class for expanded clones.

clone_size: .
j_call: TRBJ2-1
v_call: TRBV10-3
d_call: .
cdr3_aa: CATKEDYNEQFF
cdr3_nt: TGTGCCACTAAGGAGGACTACAATGAGCAGTTCTTC

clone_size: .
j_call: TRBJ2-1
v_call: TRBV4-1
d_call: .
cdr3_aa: CASSQEPRVVKRDEQFF
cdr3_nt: TGCGCCAGCAGCCAAGAACCTCGGGTAGTGAAGCGGGATGAGCAGTTCTTC

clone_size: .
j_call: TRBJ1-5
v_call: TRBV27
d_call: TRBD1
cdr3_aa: CASSTGQLQPQHF
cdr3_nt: TGTGCCAGCAGTACGGGACAGCTTCAGCCCCAGCATTTT

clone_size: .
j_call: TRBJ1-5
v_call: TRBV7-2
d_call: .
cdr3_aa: CASSFPGDQPQHF
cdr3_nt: TGTGCCAGCAGCTTTCCAGGGGATCAGCCCCAGCATTTT

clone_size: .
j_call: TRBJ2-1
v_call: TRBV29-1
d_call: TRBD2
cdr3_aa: CSVGLLAGGPGEQFF
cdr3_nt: TGCAGCGTTGGATTACTAGCGGGAGGGCCGGGGGAGCAGTTCTTC

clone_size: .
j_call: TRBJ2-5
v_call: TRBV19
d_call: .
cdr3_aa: CASGPLTWETQYF
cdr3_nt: TGTGCCAGCGGCCCTCTGACTTGGGAGACCCAGTACTTC

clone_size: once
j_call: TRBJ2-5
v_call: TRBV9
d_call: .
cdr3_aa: CASSATGTSSDKTQYF
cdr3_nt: TGTGCCAGCAGCGCCACCGGGACAAGTTCAGACAAGACCCAGTACTTC

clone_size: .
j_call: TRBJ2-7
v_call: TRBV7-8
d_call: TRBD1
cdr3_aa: CASSFSPGQGPHEQYF
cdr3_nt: TGTGCCAGCAGCTTCTCACCCGGACAGGGTCCCCACGAGCAGTACTTC

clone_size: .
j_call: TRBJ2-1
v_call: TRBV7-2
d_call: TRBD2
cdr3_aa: CASSVRLAGNEQFF
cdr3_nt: TGTGCCAGCAGCGTACGACTAGCGGGGAATGAGCAGTTCTTC

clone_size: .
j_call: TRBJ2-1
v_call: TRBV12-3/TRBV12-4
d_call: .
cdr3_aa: CASSFGGNEQFF
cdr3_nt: TGTGCCAGCAGTTTTGGCGGGAATGAGCAGTTCTTC

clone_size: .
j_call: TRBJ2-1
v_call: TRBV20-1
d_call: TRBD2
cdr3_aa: CSASWLAASSYNEQFF
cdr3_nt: TGCAGTGCTAGTTGGCTAGCGGCTAGCTCCTACAATGAGCAGTTCTTC

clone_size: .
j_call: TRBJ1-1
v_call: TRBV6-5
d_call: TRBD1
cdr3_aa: CASRDREWNTEAFF
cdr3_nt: TGTGCCAGCAGGGACAGGGAGTGGAACACTGAAGCTTTCTTT

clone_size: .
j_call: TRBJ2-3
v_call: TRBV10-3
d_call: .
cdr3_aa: CAVQGADTQYF
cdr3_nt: TGTGCCGTACAGGGTGCAGATACGCAGTATTTT

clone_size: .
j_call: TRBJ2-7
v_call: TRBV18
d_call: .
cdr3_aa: CASSPSRDEQYF
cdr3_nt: TGTGCCAGCTCACCGTCTCGGGACGAGCAGTACTTC

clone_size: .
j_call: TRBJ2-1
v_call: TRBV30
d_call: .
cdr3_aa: CAWSVQVTNEQFF
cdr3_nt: TGTGCCTGGAGTGTTCAGGTTACAAATGAGCAGTTCTTC

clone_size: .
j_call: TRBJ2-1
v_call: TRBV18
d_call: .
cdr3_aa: CASSPPQKRYNEQFF
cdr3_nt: TGTGCCAGCTCACCACCCCAGAAGCGGTACAATGAGCAGTTCTTC

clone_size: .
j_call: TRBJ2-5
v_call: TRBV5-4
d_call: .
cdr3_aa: CASSLGGVGETQYF
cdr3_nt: TGTGCCAGCAGCTTGGGCGGGGTGGGCGAGACCCAGTACTTC

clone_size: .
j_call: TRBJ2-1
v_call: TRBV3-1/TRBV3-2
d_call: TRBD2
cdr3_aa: CASSQSLAGGFEQFF
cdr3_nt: TGTGCCAGCAGCCAATCTCTAGCGGGAGGTTTCGAGCAGTTCTTC

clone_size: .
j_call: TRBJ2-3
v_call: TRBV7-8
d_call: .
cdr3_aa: CASTPSTGRTDTQYF
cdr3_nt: TGTGCCAGCACCCCATCGACAGGCCGCACAGATACGCAGTATTTT

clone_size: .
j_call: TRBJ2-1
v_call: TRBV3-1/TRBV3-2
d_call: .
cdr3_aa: CASSQEPGTSLEDEQFF
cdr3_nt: TGTGCCAGCAGCCAAGAGCCAGGGACTTCCCTTGAGGATGAGCAGTTCTTC

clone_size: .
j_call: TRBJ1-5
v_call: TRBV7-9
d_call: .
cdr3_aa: CASSLAGDSNQPQHF
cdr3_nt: TGTGCCAGCAGCTTAGCAGGAGATAGCAATCAGCCCCAGCATTTT

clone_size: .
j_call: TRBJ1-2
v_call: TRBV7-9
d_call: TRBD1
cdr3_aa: CASSSPGQGDGYTF
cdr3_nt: TGTGCCAGCAGCTCCCCCGGACAGGGGGACGGCTACACCTTC

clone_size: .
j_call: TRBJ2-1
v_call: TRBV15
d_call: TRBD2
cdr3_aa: CATSRSSGSMDEQFF
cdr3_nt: TGTGCCACCAGCAGGAGTAGCGGGAGTATGGATGAGCAGTTCTTC

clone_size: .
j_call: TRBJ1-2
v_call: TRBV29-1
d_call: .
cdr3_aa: CSAREGRNYGYTF
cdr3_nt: TGCAGCGCCCGGGAAGGGAGAAACTATGGCTACACCTTC

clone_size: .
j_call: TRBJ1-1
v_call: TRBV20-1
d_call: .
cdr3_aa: CSAPVDTEAFF
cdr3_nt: TGCAGTGCCCCAGTGGACACTGAAGCTTTCTTT

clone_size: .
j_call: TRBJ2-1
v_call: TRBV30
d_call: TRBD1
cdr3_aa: CAWTRDRLDYNEQFF
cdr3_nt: TGTGCCTGGACCCGGGACAGGTTAGACTACAATGAGCAGTTCTTC

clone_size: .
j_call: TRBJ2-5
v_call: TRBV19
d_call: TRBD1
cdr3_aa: CASSRTGGETQYF
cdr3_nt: TGTGCCAGTAGTCGGACAGGGGGAGAGACCCAGTACTTC

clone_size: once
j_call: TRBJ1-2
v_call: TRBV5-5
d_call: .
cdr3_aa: CASSLASVERGPLNYGYTF
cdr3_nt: TGTGCCAGCAGCTTGGCCTCGGTTGAGCGGGGGCCTCTAAACTATGGCTACACCTTC

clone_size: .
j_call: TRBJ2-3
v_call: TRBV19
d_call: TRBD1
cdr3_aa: CASSNNRDRFTDTQYF
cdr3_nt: TGTGCCAGTAGCAACAACCGGGACAGGTTCACAGATACGCAGTATTTT

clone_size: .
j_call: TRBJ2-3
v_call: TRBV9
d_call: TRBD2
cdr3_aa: CASSVVGSGTISTDTQYF
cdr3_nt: TGTGCCAGCAGCGTAGTTGGTAGCGGGACGATTAGCACAGATACGCAGTATTTT

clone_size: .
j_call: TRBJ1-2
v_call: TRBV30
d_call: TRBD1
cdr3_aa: CAWGQGEGGYTF
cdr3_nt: TGTGCCTGGGGACAGGGGGAAGGTGGCTACACCTTC

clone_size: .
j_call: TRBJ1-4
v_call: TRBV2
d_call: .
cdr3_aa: CASSVFREVEKLFF
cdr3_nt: TGTGCCAGCAGTGTGTTCAGGGAGGTAGAAAAACTGTTTTTT

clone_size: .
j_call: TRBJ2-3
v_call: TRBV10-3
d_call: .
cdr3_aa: CAISDPGIEADTQYF
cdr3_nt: TGTGCCATCAGTGACCCAGGGATCGAGGCAGATACGCAGTATTTT

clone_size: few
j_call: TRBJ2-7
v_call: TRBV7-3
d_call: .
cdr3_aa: CASSLRGGTSYEQYF
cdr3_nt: TGTGCCAGCAGCTTAAGGGGCGGGACCTCCTACGAGCAGTACTTC

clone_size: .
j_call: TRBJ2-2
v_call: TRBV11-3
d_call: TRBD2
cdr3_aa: CASSLGLAGINTGELFF
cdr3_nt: TGTGCCAGCAGCTTAGGACTAGCGGGAATTAACACCGGGGAGCTGTTTTTT

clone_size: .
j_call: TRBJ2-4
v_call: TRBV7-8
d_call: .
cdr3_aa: CASSASTGLKNIQYF
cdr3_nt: TGTGCCAGCAGCGCCTCGACAGGTTTAAAAAACATTCAGTACTTC

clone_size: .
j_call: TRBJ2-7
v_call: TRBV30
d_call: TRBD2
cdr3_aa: CAWNDGGRDEQYF
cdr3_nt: TGTGCCTGGAATGACGGCGGGAGAGACGAGCAGTACTTC

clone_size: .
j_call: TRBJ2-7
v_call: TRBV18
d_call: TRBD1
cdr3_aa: CASSPPGQGTQPYEQYF
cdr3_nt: TGTGCCAGCTCACCACCGGGACAGGGGACACAGCCCTACGAGCAGTACTTC

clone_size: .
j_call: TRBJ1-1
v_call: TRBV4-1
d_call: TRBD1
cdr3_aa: CASSQPRQGAHTEAFF
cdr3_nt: TGCGCCAGCAGCCAACCGCGACAGGGGGCGCATACTGAAGCTTTCTTT

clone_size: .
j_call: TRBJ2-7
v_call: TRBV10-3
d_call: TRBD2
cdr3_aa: CAISEAGGRASYEQYF
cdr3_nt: TGTGCCATCAGTGAGGCTGGAGGGAGGGCCTCCTACGAGCAGTACTTC

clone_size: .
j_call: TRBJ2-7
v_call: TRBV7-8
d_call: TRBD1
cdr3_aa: CASSGQSSSYEQYF
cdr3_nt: TGTGCCAGCTCGGGACAGTCAAGCTCCTACGAGCAGTACTTC

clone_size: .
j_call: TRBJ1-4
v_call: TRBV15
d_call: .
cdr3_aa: CATSGETATNEKLFF
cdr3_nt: TGTGCCACCAGCGGGGAGACGGCCACTAATGAAAAACTGTTTTTT